What follows are 8 T cell receptor beta chains derived from one specimen sequenced in a study of shared clonotypes between healthy human individuals. The protocol was immunoSEQ multiplex PCR, while the TCRdb copy is restricted to in-frame clones and leaves out a portion. The data show 850,000 to 1,200,000 clones, about 74% seen once. The sample consisted of memory CD4+ T cells sorted from blood. Subset of the sample: CD45RA-negative fraction. These receptors all come from a man aged 18 to 30 in good health.

This chain connects TRBV7-8 to TRBJ2-4, with 10 bases matching TRBD1. CDR3 length: 14 residues. Unmatched junction bases numbered 6, after V lost 1 base and J lost 12 bases. Germline V gene lookup returns CDR1 SGHVS and CDR2 FQNEAQ. CDR3 sequence (DNA): TGTGCCAGCAGCTTAGGGGGACAGGGGATTCGTCAGTACTTC. It specifies CASSLGGQGIRQYF.

V gene TRBV25-1 combines with J gene TRBJ2-3; TRBD2 aligns across 9 bases. V lost 1 base to trimming and J lost 4 bases; unmatched junction nucleotides: 6. The CDR3 is 16 residues long. Germline V CDR1 and CDR2: MGHDK, SYGVNS. DNA for the CDR3: TGTGCCAGCAGTGAATCAGCGGGAGGTCGGGCAGATACGCAGTATTTT. Its translation is CASSESAGGRADTQYF. Filled out from reference TRBV25-1 and TRBJ2-3, the complete variable domain reads EADIYQTPRYLVIGTGKKITLECSQTMGHDKMYWYQQDPGMELHLIHYSYGVNSTEKGDLSSESTVSRIRTEHFPLTLESARPSHTSQYLCASSESAGGRADTQYFGPGTRLTVL.

This chain connects TRBV27 to TRBJ1-2, with 7 nucleotides matching TRBD1. This CDR3 is built from 13 residues. In germline, CDR1 is MNHEY, CDR2 SMNVEV (reference sequence). V lost 5 bases and J lost 4; bases outside the gene matches: 4. The CDR3 here is CASSTAGGYGYTF. DNA of the CDR3: TGTGCCAGCAGTACCGCAGGGGGCTATGGCTACACCTTC.

The count of this clone is one. This same CDR3 is encoded by further DNA sequences in the sample. The chain combines TRBV7-2 with TRBJ2-3; D uncertain. Germline lookup yields CDR1 SGHTA and CDR2 FQGNSA. V was cut by 7 bases and J by 2 bases, with 4 bases left in between. The CDR3 runs 11 residues. This chain's CDR3 is CASTNTDTQYF. The CDR3 region has the DNA TGTGCCAGCACGAACACAGATACGCAGTATTTT.

About this clone: The germline gene is not matched at one end of the junction; a read error may be the cause. The chain links TRBV29-1 to TRBJ2-7; D not certain. Germline V gives CDR1 SQVTM, CDR2 ANQGSEA. The CDR3 loop spans 13 amino acids. The CDR3 loop reads CSVEATSTYEQCF. CDR3 sequence (DNA): TGCAGCGTTGAAGCCACCAGCACCTACGAGCAGTGCTTC.

The chain combines TRBV6-4 with TRBJ2-1; 10 bases line up with TRBD2. The V gene end was trimmed by 5 bases and the J gene end by 8 bases; junction bases not matched to a gene: 15. This CDR3 comprises 17 residues. From germline, CDR1 is MRHNA and CDR2 SNTAGT. CDR3 in amino acids: CASSREAGGSRLYEQFF. The CDR3 DNA follows: TGTGCCAGCAGTAGGGAAGCGGGAGGGTCCAGGCTGTATGAGCAGTTCTTC.

The J gene is TRBJ1-5, the V gene TRBV5-5; a possible D gene is TRBD1 (6 bases). Germline V CDR1 and CDR2: SGHKS, YYEKEE (reference sequence). V dropped 2 bases and J dropped 2 bases, with 11 bases sitting between them. The CDR3 length is 15 residues. CDR3 loop: CASSLQGLGNQPQHF. CDR3 coding DNA: TGTGCCAGCAGCTTACAGGGTTTGGGCAATCAGCCCCAGCATTTT. The full variable domain, with the rest looked up from reference TRBV5-5 and TRBJ1-5, is DAGVTQSPTHLIKTRGQQVTLRCSPISGHKSVSWYQQVLGQGPQFIFQYYEKEERGRGNFPDRFSARQFPNYSSELNVNALLLGDSALYLCASSLQGLGNQPQHFGDGTRLSIL.

On this clone: This sequence may be a read error, since a much larger clone differs from it by one base. The chain carries TRBV11-1 and TRBJ2-2; D not certain. V was shortened by 2 bases and J by 3 bases, with 1 base between the two germline ends. The length of the CDR3 is 12 residues. Germline V lookup: CDR1 SGHAT, CDR2 FQDESV (reference sequence). CDR3 loop: CASSLHTGELFF. In nucleotides, the CDR3 is TGTGCCAGCAGCTTACACACCGGGGAGCTGTTTTTT.